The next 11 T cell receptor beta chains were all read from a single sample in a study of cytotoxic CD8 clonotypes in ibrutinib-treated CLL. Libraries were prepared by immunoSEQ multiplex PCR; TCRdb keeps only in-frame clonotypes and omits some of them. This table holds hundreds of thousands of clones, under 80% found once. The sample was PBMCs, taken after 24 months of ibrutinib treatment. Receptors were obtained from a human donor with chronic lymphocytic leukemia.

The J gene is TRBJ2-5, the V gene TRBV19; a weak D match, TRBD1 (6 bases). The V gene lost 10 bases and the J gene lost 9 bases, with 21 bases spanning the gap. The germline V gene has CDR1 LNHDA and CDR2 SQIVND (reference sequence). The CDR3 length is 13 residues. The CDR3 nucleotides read TGTGCCACCCTTATGACAGGCTCGGGTGCCCAGTACTTC. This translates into CATLMTGSGAQYF.

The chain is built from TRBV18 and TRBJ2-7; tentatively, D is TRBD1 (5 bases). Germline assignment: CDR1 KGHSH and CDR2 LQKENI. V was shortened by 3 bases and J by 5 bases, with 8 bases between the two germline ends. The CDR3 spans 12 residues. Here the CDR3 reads CASSPAGNEQYF. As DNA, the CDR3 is TGTGCCAGCTCACCTGCAGGGAACGAGCAGTACTTC.

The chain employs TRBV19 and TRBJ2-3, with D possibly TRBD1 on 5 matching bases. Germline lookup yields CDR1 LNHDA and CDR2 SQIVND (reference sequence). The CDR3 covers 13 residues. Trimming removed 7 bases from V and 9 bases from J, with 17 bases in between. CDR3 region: CASTQGKPGTQYF. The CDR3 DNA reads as TGTGCCAGTACCCAGGGAAAGCCGGGCACGCAGTATTTT.

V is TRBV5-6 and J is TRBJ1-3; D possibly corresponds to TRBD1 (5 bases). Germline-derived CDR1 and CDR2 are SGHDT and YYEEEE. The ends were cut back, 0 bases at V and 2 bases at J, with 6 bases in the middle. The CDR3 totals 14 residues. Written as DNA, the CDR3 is TGTGCCAGCAGCTTGGCAGGGCCTGGAAACACCATATATTTT. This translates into CASSLAGPGNTIYF.

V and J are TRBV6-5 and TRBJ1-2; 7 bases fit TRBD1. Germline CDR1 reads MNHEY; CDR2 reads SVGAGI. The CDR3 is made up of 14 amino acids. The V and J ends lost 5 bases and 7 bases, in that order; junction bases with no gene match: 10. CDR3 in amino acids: CASSRQGGSFGYTF. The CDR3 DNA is TGTGCCAGCAGTCGACAGGGCGGTAGTTTTGGCTACACCTTC.

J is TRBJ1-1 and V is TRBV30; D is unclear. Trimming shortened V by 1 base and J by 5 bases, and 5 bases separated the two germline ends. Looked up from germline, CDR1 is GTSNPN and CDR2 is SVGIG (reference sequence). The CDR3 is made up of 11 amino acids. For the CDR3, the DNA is TGTGCCTGGAGTGAGATTACTGAAGCTTTCTTT. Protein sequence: CAWSEITEAFF.

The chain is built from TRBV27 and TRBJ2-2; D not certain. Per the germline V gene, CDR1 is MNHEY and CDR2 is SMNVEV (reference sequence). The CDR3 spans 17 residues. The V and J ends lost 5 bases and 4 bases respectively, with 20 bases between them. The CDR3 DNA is TGTGCCAGCAGTCCAGCGCCCCGTCTTCGAGCCACCGGGGAGCTGTTTTTT. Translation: CASSPAPRLRATGELFF.

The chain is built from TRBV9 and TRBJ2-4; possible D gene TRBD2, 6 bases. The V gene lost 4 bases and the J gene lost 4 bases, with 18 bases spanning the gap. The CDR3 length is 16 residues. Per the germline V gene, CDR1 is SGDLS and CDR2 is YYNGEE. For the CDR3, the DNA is TGTGCCAGCAGCCCCCGGTTTGAGACTAGAAAAAACATTCAGTACTTC. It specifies CASSPRFETRKNIQYF. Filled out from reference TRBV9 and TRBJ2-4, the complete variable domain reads DSGVTQTPKHLITATGQRVTLRCSPRSGDLSVYWYQQSLDQGLQFLIQYYNGEERAKGNILERFSAQQFPDLHSELNLSSLELGDSALYFCASSPRFETRKNIQYFGAGTRLSVL.

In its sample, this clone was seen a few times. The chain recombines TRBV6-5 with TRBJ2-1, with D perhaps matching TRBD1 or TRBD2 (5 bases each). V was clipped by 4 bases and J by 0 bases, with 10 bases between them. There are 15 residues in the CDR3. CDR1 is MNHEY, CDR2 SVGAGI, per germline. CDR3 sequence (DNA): TGTGCCAGCAGTTCGGGACCGAGCTCCTACAATGAGCAGTTCTTC. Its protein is CASSSGPSSYNEQFF.

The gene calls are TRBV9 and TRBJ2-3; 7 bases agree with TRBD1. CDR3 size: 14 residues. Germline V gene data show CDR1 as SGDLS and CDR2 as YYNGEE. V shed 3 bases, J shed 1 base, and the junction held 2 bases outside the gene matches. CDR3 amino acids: CASSGDSRTDTQYF. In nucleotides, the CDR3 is TGTGCCAGCAGCGGGGACAGCCGCACAGATACGCAGTATTTT.

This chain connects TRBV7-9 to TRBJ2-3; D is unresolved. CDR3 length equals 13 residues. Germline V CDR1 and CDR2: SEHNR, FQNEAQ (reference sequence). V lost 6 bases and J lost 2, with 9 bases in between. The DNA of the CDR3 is TGTGCCAGCAGGAAAAGGACCACAGATACGCAGTATTTT. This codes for CASRKRTTDTQYF.